The table lists the clone carrying this T cell receptor (beta chain) with a few counts. Post-sort purity exceeded 95% for all sorted populations. This record comes from a study of beta chain features in type 1 diabetes. What was sequenced were expressed TCRB transcripts, since all of the isolated RNA had been reverse transcribed. Sequencing was performed with immunoSEQ multiplex PCR; in TCRdb, only in-frame clones are kept and a portion is missing. The table has just over 450,000 clones, approximately 30% seen once. Germline V gene lookup returns CDR1 SEHNR and CDR2 FQNEAQ (reference sequence). V dropped 4 bases and J dropped 5 bases, with 21 bases sitting between them. This CDR3 comprises 16 residues.

V usage is TRBV7-9 and J usage is TRBJ2-7, with D possibly being TRBD1 (6 bases). The TCR originated in a man between 18 and 35 years old in good health. Sequencing used naive CD4+ T cells from blood. Here the CDR3 reads CASSSRYRDITDEQYF. The CDR3 DNA follows: TGTGCCAGCAGCTCCCGCTATCGGGACATTACGGACGAGCAGTACTTC.